Listed below are T cell receptor beta chains from one sample, sequenced in a study of blood T cell repertoires in COVID-19. Libraries were prepared by immunoSEQ multiplex PCR; TCRdb keeps only in-frame clonotypes and omits some of them. The sample has around 160,000 clones, around 82% seen once. Sequencing was carried out using peripheral blood. The receptors derive from a man in his sixties with active or convalescent COVID-19. Both conserved end residues are part of each CDR3. The order of the fields is D gene, V gene, J gene, clone size, CDR3 DNA, CDR3 protein. The D gene is left open where the match is weak. Size values are once, few and many counts, or a class for expanded clones, and some rows have none.

TRBD1	TRBV27	TRBJ2-7	once	TGTGCCAGCAGTCCCGGGACAGGGACTTGGACTTCCTACGAGCAGTACTTC	CASSPGTGTWTSYEQYF
TRBD1	TRBV28	TRBJ2-7	.	TGTGCCAGCAGTTCCCCCGGGACAGTGGGGGAGGAGCAGTACTTC	CASSSPGTVGEEQYF
TRBD1	TRBV15	TRBJ1-1	.	TGTGCCACCAGCCGACTGGACAGGGGCATGAACACTGAAGCTTTCTTT	CATSRLDRGMNTEAFF
.	TRBV19	TRBJ1-5	.	TGTGCCAGTACCCGGACAGTGAATAATCAGCCCCAGCATTTT	CASTRTVNNQPQHF
.	TRBV30	TRBJ1-6	.	TGTGCCTGGAATGGGGCCTCCTATAATTCACCCCTCCACTTT	CAWNGASYNSPLHF
TRBD1	TRBV30	TRBJ2-6	.	TGTGCCTGGACAGGGGGCTCTGGGGCCAACGTCCTGACTTTC	CAWTGGSGANVLTF
TRBD1	TRBV5-8	TRBJ1-2	.	TGTGCCAGCAGCCGGACAGGGGTGGGCTTCACCTTC	CASSRTGVGFTF
.	TRBV19	TRBJ1-5	.	TGTGCCAGTAGTACCCGTGGGTCAGGGGCGGACGTATGGAGCAATCAGCCCCAGCATTTT	CASSTRGSGADVWSNQPQHF
TRBD1	TRBV7-9	TRBJ1-5	.	TGTGCCAGCAGCTTAGCAGACAGGGGCGGGCAGCCCCAGCATTTT	CASSLADRGGQPQHF
.	TRBV28	TRBJ1-5	once	TGTGCCAGCAGTTTTGTATCAGAATTTAATCAGCCCCAGCATTTT	CASSFVSEFNQPQHF
TRBD1	TRBV6-2/TRBV6-3	TRBJ1-5	.	TGTGCCAGCAGTCTCTCTACAGGGGGCAGGGGGAGCAATCAGCCCCAGCATTTT	CASSLSTGGRGSNQPQHF
TRBD2	TRBV14	TRBJ2-2	.	TGTGCCAGCAGCCCCCCTCTCGGGAGGGCCGTCGGGGAGCTGTTTTTT	CASSPPLGRAVGELFF
TRBD2	TRBV7-8	TRBJ2-2	.	TGTGCCAGCAGCTTAGCAGGGGCGGGAGGACGTACCGGGGAGCTGTTTTTT	CASSLAGAGGRTGELFF
TRBD1	TRBV6-2/TRBV6-3	TRBJ1-2	.	TGTGCCAGCAGTTACTCCGGGACAGCCCATGGCTACACCTTC	CASSYSGTAHGYTF
.	TRBV7-2	TRBJ1-2	once	TGTGCCAGCAGCTTAGGGGCAGGGTACGACTATGGCTACACCTTC	CASSLGAGYDYGYTF